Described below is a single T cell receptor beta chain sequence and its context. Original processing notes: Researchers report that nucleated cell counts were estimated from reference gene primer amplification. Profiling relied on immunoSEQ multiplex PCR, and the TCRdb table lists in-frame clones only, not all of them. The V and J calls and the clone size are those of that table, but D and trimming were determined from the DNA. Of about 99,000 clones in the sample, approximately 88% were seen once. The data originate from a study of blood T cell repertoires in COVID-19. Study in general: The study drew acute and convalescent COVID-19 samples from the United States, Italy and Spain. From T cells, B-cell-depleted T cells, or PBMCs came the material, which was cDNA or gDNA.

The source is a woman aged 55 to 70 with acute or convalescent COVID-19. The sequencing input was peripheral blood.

The CDR3 bases are TGTGCCAGCAGCACAGAGGGCTATGGGGCTGAAGCTTTCTTT. It codes for CASSTEGYGAEAFF. This chain links TRBV2 with TRBJ1-1; D gene ambiguous. Germline loops: CDR1 SNHLY, CDR2 FYNNEI. The CDR3 has 14 amino acids. Trimming left V 6 bases short and J 6 bases short, with 17 bases between.